This entry concerns a single TCR beta chain. Its antigen is unidentified. These data are taken from a study of shared clonotypes between healthy human individuals. In the study overall: The donors, two women and three men, were aged 18 to 49.

The V gene lost 2 bases and the J gene lost 7 bases, with 9 bases spanning the gap. The CDR3 is made up of 13 amino acids. Germline V gene lookup returns CDR1 MDHEN and CDR2 SYDVKM. TCRdb keeps only in-frame clones here, not all; method: immunoSEQ multiplex PCR. Of 2.5 million or so clones in the sample, 90% to 95% are singletons; the top ten hold about 0.13%. The split of CD4+ cells yielded CD45RA+ naive and CD45RA-negative memory subsets. Whole-study results and caveats: Among the subsets, naive ones generally showed larger estimated richness than memory ones. Since donors were few, the genetic and exposure-history diversity represented was limited.

The receptor's source is a man between 18 and 35 years old in good health. The sample comprised naive CD4+ T cells sorted from blood. Documented subset: CD45RA+ positively selected. The genes are TRBV28 and TRBJ1-5, with D unresolved. This CDR3 reads CASSLAASQPQHF. CDR3 DNA sequence: TGTGCCAGCAGTTTAGCCGCATCACAGCCCCAGCATTTT.